The 29 T cell receptor beta chains in this list originate from one sample, sequenced in a study of shared clonotypes between healthy human individuals. This table comes from immunoSEQ multiplex PCR, and its TCRdb copy is limited to in-frame clones, with some not included. The sample lists millions of clones, 90% to 95% occurring once. The sample was naive CD4+ T cells sorted from blood. As to subset: CD45RA+ positively selected. Source of these receptors: a man aged 18 to 29 in good health.

Only one count was recorded for this clone. The chain recombines TRBV23-1 with TRBJ2-2; 9 positions agree with TRBD1. TRBV23-1 is annotated as an ORF whose role is uncertain. V lost 3 bases to trimming and J lost 3 bases; unmatched junction nucleotides: 8. This CDR3 region has 17 residues. The CDR3: CASSHQDRDRDTGELFF. CDR3 nucleotides: TGCGCCAGCAGTCATCAGGACCGGGACAGGGACACCGGGGAGCTGTTTTTT.

The rearrangement joins TRBV20-1 to TRBJ2-4, with D possibly being TRBD2 (6 bases). CDR1 DFQATT and CDR2 SNEGSKA come from the germline V gene (reference sequence). The V end lost 4 bases, the J end lost 8 bases, and 9 bases lay between the germline ends. This CDR3 region has 11 residues. This CDR3 is CSAIWEDIQYF. In DNA form, the CDR3 reads TGCAGTGCTATATGGGAGGACATTCAGTACTTC.

This clone was seen a single time. Other nucleotide sequences in the sample specify the same CDR3. The rearrangement uses TRBV11-2 and TRBJ1-1; a weak D match, TRBD1 (5 bases). Germline assignment: CDR1 SGHAT and CDR2 FQNNGV. CDR3 length: 14 residues. V lost 5 bases and J lost 1, with 11 bases in between. CDR3 sequence (DNA): TGTGCCAGCAGCACCCAGGGAGGGAACACTGAAGCTTTCTTT. Translated, it gives CASSTQGGNTEAFF.

The chain is built from TRBV28 and TRBJ1-3, with no clear D. Trimming shortened V by 5 bases and J by 3 bases, and 11 bases separated the two germline ends. CDR1 and CDR2 (germline): MDHEN, SYDVKM. CDR3 length: 14 amino acids. CDR3 protein: CASSPGSLGNTIYF. DNA for the CDR3: TGTGCCAGCAGTCCCGGGAGTCTTGGAAACACCATATATTTT.

This rearrangement joins TRBV7-9 to TRBJ1-6; D perhaps matches TRBD1 (5 bases). V was clipped by 8 bases and J by 5 bases, with 7 bases between them. The CDR3 runs to 12 residues. The germline CDR1 and CDR2 sequences are SEHNR and FQNEAQ (reference sequence). In nucleotides, the CDR3 is TGTGCCAGCCGGGACGATAATTCACCCCTCCACTTT. Its protein is CASRDDNSPLHF.

The genes are TRBV9 and TRBJ2-3; 8 bases agree with TRBD2. Trimming at V came to 3 bases and at J to 4 bases, leaving 10 bases not matched to a gene. Germline V gives CDR1 SGDLS, CDR2 YYNGEE. The CDR3 has 16 residues. The CDR3 reads CASSAHQSGSSDTQYF. CDR3 coding DNA: TGTGCCAGCAGCGCTCACCAGAGCGGGAGCTCAGATACGCAGTATTTT.

About this clone itself: This may come from a read error, since a much larger clone is one base off. V is TRBV4-1 and J is TRBJ2-5; maybe TRBD2 (5 bases). CDR1 is MGHRA, CDR2 YSYEKL, per germline. The CDR3 covers 14 residues. CDR3 region: CASSLLALGEAQYF. In DNA form, the CDR3 reads TGCGCCAGCAGCCTCCTTGCCCTGGGAGAGGCCCAGTACTTC.

The V gene is TRBV4-1, the J gene TRBJ1-4; D may be TRBD1 (5 bases). From germline, CDR1 is MGHRA and CDR2 YSYEKL. This CDR3 comprises 17 residues. Deletions cut 4 bases from V and 0 bases from J, with 15 bases between. The CDR3, as DNA: TGCGCCAGCAGCCTCCTGAAGGGGCATGCAACTAATGAAAAACTGTTTTTT. Residues: CASSLLKGHATNEKLFF.

The chain couples TRBV25-1 to TRBJ2-2; 11 bases are shared with TRBD1. Germline CDR1 MGHDK, CDR2 SYGVNS. The CDR3 runs 15 residues. J was trimmed by 4 bases and V by 5 bases; bases with no gene match: 3. CDR3 nucleotide sequence: TGTGCCAGCAGTCCAGGGACAGGGGGCACCGGGGAGCTGTTTTTT. This codes for CASSPGTGGTGELFF.

The genes are TRBV5-1 and TRBJ2-6; 9 nucleotides align to TRBD2. The germline gives CDR1 SGHRS, CDR2 YFSETQ. The V and J ends lost 5 bases and 1 base, in that order; junction bases with no gene match: 13. The CDR3 loop spans 19 amino acids. The CDR3 sequence: CASRETGTSKRSGANVLTF. The CDR3, as DNA: TGCGCCAGCAGGGAAACCGGGACTAGCAAAAGGTCTGGGGCCAACGTCCTGACTTTC.

The chain couples TRBV30 to TRBJ1-4; D remains unclear. The CDR3 runs 12 residues. Germline CDR1 reads GTSNPN; CDR2 reads SVGIG (reference sequence). V lost 3 bases and J lost 16, with 18 bases in between. CDR3 in DNA: TGTGCCTGGAGCTCCAGCCCCAGAGTCTGGTTTTTT. Translating it yields CAWSSSPRVWFF.

The J gene is TRBJ1-5, the V gene TRBV28, with D unresolved. The germline V gene has CDR1 MDHEN and CDR2 SYDVKM. This CDR3 has 13 amino acids. V was clipped by 4 bases and J by 5 bases, with 9 bases between them. CDR3 loop: CASSWGRDQPQHF. CDR3 DNA: TGTGCCAGCAGTTGGGGAAGAGATCAGCCCCAGCATTTT.

The chain employs TRBV28 and TRBJ2-7, with 10 bases fitting TRBD1. This CDR3 contains 17 residues. V lost 6 bases, J lost 6 bases, and 17 bases stayed unmatched. CDR1 MDHEN and CDR2 SYDVKM come from the germline V gene. CDR3 protein: CASSRTGGLKMAREQYF. The CDR3 DNA sequence: TGTGCCAGCAGCCGGACAGGGGGACTTAAGATGGCCCGCGAGCAGTACTTC.

With respect to this clone: This sample includes further DNA sequences coding for the same CDR3. The J gene is TRBJ1-1, the V gene TRBV20-1, with D unclear. V was cut by 6 bases and J by 1 base, with 6 bases left in between. There are 11 residues in the CDR3. Looked up from germline, CDR1 is DFQATT and CDR2 is SNEGSKA (reference sequence). The CDR3 spells CSAQENTEAFF. The CDR3 DNA reads TGCAGTGCGCAGGAGAACACTGAAGCTTTCTTT.

The J gene is TRBJ1-4, the V gene TRBV6-4; D unclear. The germline V gene has CDR1 MRHNA and CDR2 SNTAGT. The CDR3 totals 14 residues. Trimming cost V 6 bases and J 6 bases, with 14 bases left between them. For the CDR3, the DNA is TGTGCCAGCAGGACGGGTCTGCGCGATGAAAAACTGTTTTTT. Amino acid sequence: CASRTGLRDEKLFF.

The V and J genes are TRBV27 and TRBJ2-7, with a tentative D call TRBD2 (5 bases). CDR1 and CDR2 from the germline V gene are MNHEY and SMNVEV (reference sequence). This CDR3 contains 16 residues. Trimming removed 5 bases from V and 4 bases from J, with 21 bases in between. The CDR3 protein is CASSPLRTWEHYEQYF. The CDR3 nucleotides read TGTGCCAGCAGTCCACTTAGGACTTGGGAACATTACGAGCAGTACTTC.

CDR3 loop: CASSLDPWSSYNEQFF. CDR3 nucleotides: TGTGCCAGCAGCTTGGACCCCTGGAGCTCCTACAATGAGCAGTTCTTC. The chain links TRBV5-4 to TRBJ2-1; D is unclear. The CDR3 consists of 16 residues. Per germline, CDR1 SGHNT and CDR2 YYREEE (reference sequence). V was trimmed by 0 bases and J by 0 bases, leaving 10 bases between them.

Note on this clone: Compared with germline, one end of the junction differs, possibly owing to a read error. V usage is TRBV27 and J usage is TRBJ1-1; 7 nucleotides line up with TRBD1. Germline CDR1 is MNHEY and CDR2 is SMNVEV (reference sequence). This CDR3 has 15 amino acids. CDR3 sequence: CASSLRQGMNTEAFF. The CDR3 coding sequence is TGTGCCAGCAGTTTACGACAGGGTATGAATACTGAAGCTTTCTTT.

CDR3 region: CAWRGGSGMRNQPQHF. CDR3 bases: TGTGCCTGGAGGGGGGGGTCCGGAATGCGCAATCAGCCCCAGCATTTT. The chain links TRBV30 to TRBJ1-5; D is possibly TRBD1 (5 bases). Trimming took off 3 bases at V and 2 bases at J, with 17 bases between the two ends. CDR1 and CDR2 from the germline V gene are GTSNPN and SVGIG (reference sequence). The CDR3 runs 16 residues. Together with reference TRBV30 and TRBJ1-5, the CDR3 gives the full variable domain: SQTIHQWPATLVQPVGSPLSLECTVEGTSNPNLYWYRQAAGRGLQLLFYSVGIGQISSEVPQNLSASRPQDRQFILSSKKLLLSDSGFYLCAWRGGSGMRNQPQHFGDGTRLSIL.

The chain uses TRBV6-4 and TRBJ1-5; 8 bases line up with TRBD1. CDR3 length equals 13 residues. Trimming at V came to 6 bases and at J to 7 bases, leaving 5 bases not matched to a gene. Germline V lookup: CDR1 MRHNA, CDR2 SNTAGT. The CDR3, as DNA: TGTGCCAGCAGCCTGACAGGGGAGCAGCCCCAGCATTTT. This sequence encodes CASSLTGEQPQHF.

The chain couples TRBV25-1 to TRBJ2-3, with TRBD2 as a possible D gene (6 bases). The CDR3 contains 16 residues. Germline CDR1 and CDR2: MGHDK and SYGVNS. V lost 1 base and J lost 6, with 17 bases in between. CDR3 sequence (DNA): TGTGCCAGCAGTGAATTGGGGGGTGGAGGGGCGGATACGCAGTATTTT. Its translation is CASSELGGGGADTQYF. The complete variable domain, with remaining parts taken from reference TRBV25-1 and TRBJ2-3, reads EADIYQTPRYLVIGTGKKITLECSQTMGHDKMYWYQQDPGMELHLIHYSYGVNSTEKGDLSSESTVSRIRTEHFPLTLESARPSHTSQYLCASSELGGGGADTQYFGPGTRLTVL.

The genes are TRBV4-3 and TRBJ1-1; the D gene is possibly TRBD1 (5 bases). The V gene lost 0 bases and the J gene lost 3 bases, with 8 bases spanning the gap. This CDR3 region has 14 residues. Looked up from germline, CDR1 is LGHNA and CDR2 is YSLEER. CDR3 sequence (DNA): TGCGCCAGCAGCCAAGATTGGGGGGACACTGAAGCTTTCTTT. It is translated as CASSQDWGDTEAFF.

This CDR3 reads CASSESSQGNTEAFF. Written as DNA, the CDR3 is TGCGCCAGCAGTGAGTCGAGTCAGGGGAACACTGAAGCTTTCTTT. This chain uses TRBV10-1 with TRBJ1-1; D might be TRBD1 (5 bases). V lost 0 bases and J 1 base, leaving 9 bases between the germline ends. CDR1 is WNHNN, CDR2 SYGVQD, per germline (reference sequence). The CDR3 is 15 amino acids.

This clone was seen only once. This chain joins TRBV9 and TRBJ2-3, with 12 bases fitting TRBD2. Germline CDR1 and CDR2: SGDLS and YYNGEE. V gave up 4 bases and J gave up 1 base; unmatched junction bases: 13. The CDR3 sequence is 19 residues long. The CDR3 bases are TGTGCCAGCAGCAAACGACTAGCGGGAGCGCCAGGCGGCACAGATACGCAGTATTTT. This gives the protein CASSKRLAGAPGGTDTQYF. Filled out from reference TRBV9 and TRBJ2-3, the complete variable domain reads DSGVTQTPKHLITATGQRVTLRCSPRSGDLSVYWYQQSLDQGLQFLIQYYNGEERAKGNILERFSAQQFPDLHSELNLSSLELGDSALYFCASSKRLAGAPGGTDTQYFGPGTRLTVL.

This clone was counted a single time. The chain recombines TRBV5-1 with TRBJ2-7, with 7 bases matching TRBD1. This CDR3 is built from 14 residues. Unmatched junction bases numbered 5, after V lost 0 bases and J lost 5 bases. Germline V lookup: CDR1 SGHRS, CDR2 YFSETQ. CDR3 protein: CASSLGQGTDEQYF. Here the CDR3 DNA reads TGCGCCAGCAGCTTGGGACAGGGTACCGACGAGCAGTACTTC.

Details on this clone: The same CDR3 is also encoded by other DNA sequences in this sample. The chain's CDR3 is CASSLAASGTDTQYF. CDR3 bases: TGCGCCAGCAGCTTGGCGGCTAGCGGCACAGATACGCAGTATTTT. The chain has TRBV5-1 and TRBJ2-3; D possibly corresponds to TRBD2 (6 bases). Germline V gene data show CDR1 as SGHRS and CDR2 as YFSETQ. There are 15 residues in the CDR3. V shed 0 bases and J shed 1 base, with 9 bases lying between them.

This clone was detected only once. The chain combines TRBV4-3 with TRBJ2-3; 10 bases map to TRBD2. CDR1 is LGHNA and CDR2 is YSLEER in the germline V gene. V was clipped by 0 bases and J by 1 base; unmatched bases: 4. The CDR3 is 17 residues long. In nucleotides, the CDR3 is TGCGCCAGCAGCCAAGATTTCCTAGCGGGGGGCACAGATACGCAGTATTTT. Amino acids: CASSQDFLAGGTDTQYF.

The genes are TRBV28 and TRBJ1-1; D call uncertain. The CDR3 loop spans 15 amino acids. With 2 bases removed from V and 5 bases from J, the gap between germline ends came to 15 bases. Germline V gene sequence: CDR1 MDHEN, CDR2 SYDVKM. CDR3 region: CASSLQVDKGTEAFF. CDR3 nucleotide sequence: TGTGCCAGCAGTTTACAAGTTGACAAAGGAACTGAAGCTTTCTTT. The entire variable domain, with the rest obtained from reference TRBV28 and TRBJ1-1, is as follows: DVKVTQSSRYLVKRTGEKVFLECVQDMDHENMFWYRQDPGLGLRLIYFSYDVKMKEKGDIPEGYSVSREKKERFSLILESASTNQTSMYLCASSLQVDKGTEAFFGQGTRLTVV.

The chain recombines TRBV6-5 with TRBJ1-1; tentative D call: TRBD1 (5 bases). Germline values: CDR1 MNHEY, CDR2 SVGAGI. The CDR3 length is 14 residues. V dropped 6 bases and J dropped 0 bases, with 11 bases sitting between them. This CDR3 reads CASRTGPLNTEAFF. The CDR3 DNA reads TGTGCCAGCAGAACGGGACCGCTGAACACTGAAGCTTTCTTT.